This T cell receptor (beta chain) was identified during a study of blood T cells in healthy people across ages. Study-wide context: Researchers report that template switching captured about one barcoded beta molecule per two T cells.

After removal of 7 bases from V and 6 bases from J, the junction contained 7 bases not matched to a gene. This CDR3 contains 13 residues. This clonotype was seen once. Its target is not known. With a J-beta primer mix and a sample-barcoded 5' primer, a second PCR ran roughly 7 to 11 cycles. A single record per CDR3 protein comes from TCRdb applying MiXCR to the 5' RACE reads. Among about 900,000 distinct CDR3 sequences listed, about 62% were seen once. Points from the study as a whole: PBMC samples, being unsorted, prevented any conclusive comparison of naive and antigen-experienced cells.

Healthy Caucasian individuals from Russia aged roughly 6 to 100 served as donors. Every participating donor contributed 8 to 10 milliliters of peripheral blood through a draw. The sequencing sample was made of blood. V and J are TRBV12-3 or TRBV12-4 and TRBJ2-7; TRBD1 aligns across 9 bases. The sequence was obtained from a man aged 30 to 45 in good health. CDR3 in amino acids: CASTGTGFSEQYF. The CDR3 nucleotides are TGTGCCAGCACTGGGACAGGGTTCTCCGAGCAGTACTTC.